Sequencing of this T cell receptor (beta chain) was carried out in a study of cytomegalovirus exposure and HLA in healthy donors. Primers for the PCR totalled 60 Vbeta and 13 Jbeta. The data were produced by immunoSEQ multiplex PCR, yet TCRdb's version contains in-frame clones alone and is incomplete. The table includes under 130,000 clones, 55% to 75% detected once. Per the germline V gene, CDR1 is SGHRS and CDR2 is YFSETQ. The CDR3 covers 12 residues. Trimming took 10 bases from V and 9 from J, leaving 17 bases between them. General observations from the study: The authors listed some 150 TCR beta chains as cytomegalovirus-associated. Association with HLA alleles at 0.05 false discovery rate was found for 15,000 to 20,000 TCR beta sequences in a later analysis.

This clone was seen a few times. Its antigen is as yet unknown. J is TRBJ1-5 and V is TRBV5-1; D is unresolved. This TCR was recovered from a young man in good health and CMV-seropositive. The sequencing sample was made of PBMCs. CDR3 protein: CAPLRRLGPQHF. CDR3 coding DNA: TGCGCCCCCCTTCGGCGGCTTGGGCCCCAGCATTTT. Together with reference TRBV5-1 and TRBJ1-5, the CDR3 gives the full variable domain: KAGVTQTPRYLIKTRGQQVTLSCSPISGHRSVSWYQQTPGQGLQFLFEYFSETQRNKGNFPGRFSGRQFSNSRSEMNVSTLELGDSALYLCAPLRRLGPQHFGDGTRLSIL.